This is a list of T cell receptor beta chains from one sample in a study of blood T cell repertoires in COVID-19. Only in-frame clones appear in the TCRdb table, and some are missing; sequencing was by immunoSEQ multiplex PCR. In the table there are under 250,000 clones, 86% of which are singletons. The source material was peripheral blood. These receptors came from a man between 60 and 75 years old with acute or convalescent COVID-19. Both conserved end residues are part of each CDR3. A D gene is named only where the DNA matches it firmly. Clone size is given for some rows only: seen once, a few or many times, or a class if the clone is expanded.

V gene	J gene	clone size	D gene	CDR3 protein	CDR3 DNA
TRBV6-5	TRBJ1-6	.	.	CASGGSPLHF	TGTGCCAGCGGAGGTTCACCCCTCCACTTT
TRBV19	TRBJ1-4	.	.	CASSPRTGSSEKLFF	TGTGCCAGTAGTCCCCGAACAGGGTCGAGTGAAAAACTGTTTTTT
TRBV5-5	TRBJ2-3	.	TRBD1	CASSHRGAGTDTQYF	TGTGCCAGCAGCCACAGGGGAGCCGGAACAGATACGCAGTATTTT
TRBV5-4	TRBJ1-1	.	.	CASSWGQLNTEAFF	TGTGCCAGCAGCTGGGGACAACTGAACACTGAAGCTTTCTTT
TRBV4-3	TRBJ2-3	once	TRBD1	CASSQVVQGQGYTDTQYF	TGCGCCAGCAGCCAAGTGGTCCAGGGACAGGGTTATACAGATACGCAGTATTTT
TRBV30	TRBJ2-7	.	.	CAWFPSGTLPYEQYF	TGTGCCTGGTTCCCTTCCGGGACTCTACCCTACGAGCAGTACTTC
TRBV6-5	TRBJ1-3	once	.	CASSYSEVLNTIYF	TGTGCCAGCAGTTACTCAGAGGTTTTAAACACCATATATTTT
TRBV28	TRBJ1-2	.	.	CATAFVNLYGYTF	TGTGCCACCGCGTTTGTAAATCTATATGGCTACACCTTC
TRBV11-3	TRBJ2-1	.	.	CASSITGEQFF	TGTGCCAGCAGCATCACAGGTGAGCAGTTCTTC
TRBV6-5	TRBJ1-2	.	TRBD1	CASRKGQGYGYTF	TGTGCCAGCAGGAAGGGACAGGGCTATGGCTACACCTTC
TRBV3-1/TRBV3-2	TRBJ2-5	.	TRBD1	CASSSYTGTGRKTQYF	TGTGCCAGCAGCTCTTACACCGGGACAGGGAGAAAGACCCAGTACTTC
TRBV19	TRBJ1-3	.	.	CASSIAGILSGNTIYF	TGTGCCAGTAGTATAGCCGGGATCCTCTCTGGAAACACCATATATTTT
TRBV6-5	TRBJ1-1	.	TRBD1	CASSLGQGGDEAFF	TGTGCCAGCAGTTTGGGACAGGGTGGGGATGAAGCTTTCTTT
TRBV7-9	TRBJ2-5	.	TRBD2	CASSSPTSGRSRGAQYF	TGTGCCAGCAGCTCCCCCACTAGCGGGAGGTCTCGGGGTGCCCAGTACTTC
TRBV28	TRBJ1-6	.	TRBD1	CASSFGQVNNSPLHF	TGTGCCAGCAGTTTCGGACAGGTGAATAATTCACCCCTCCACTTT
TRBV11-3	TRBJ2-5	.	TRBD2	CASMGGSETQYF	TGTGCCAGCATGGGGGGGTCGGAGACCCAGTACTTC
TRBV19	TRBJ1-1	.	TRBD1	CASSIHTGEDTEAFF	TGTGCCAGTAGTATCCATACAGGGGAGGACACTGAAGCTTTCTTT
TRBV6-5	TRBJ2-3	.	.	CASSTLGRTHTQYF	TGTGCCAGCAGTACATTGGGGCGCACACATACGCAGTATTTT
TRBV5-1	TRBJ2-7	.	TRBD1	CASSLNTGAYEQYF	TGCGCCAGCAGCTTGAATACAGGGGCCTACGAGCAGTACTTC
TRBV7-3	TRBJ2-5	.	.	CASSFSGGRETQYF	TGTGCCAGCAGCTTCTCGGGGGGCCGGGAGACCCAGTACTTC
TRBV4-2	TRBJ1-2	.	TRBD1	CASSPGQVGLPYGYTF	TGTGCCAGCAGCCCCGGACAGGTTGGGCTCCCCTATGGCTACACCTTC
TRBV11-2	TRBJ2-4	.	.	CASSPLPRGNIQYF	TGTGCCAGCAGCCCACTTCCTAGAGGGAACATTCAGTACTTC